What follows describes a single T cell receptor (beta chain). Its antigen remains unidentified. The data stem from a study of cytomegalovirus exposure and HLA in healthy donors. Study-wide background: Earlier, 110 million or so unique TCR beta sequences were recovered from around 190 million T cells by an analysis. Whole-study findings and limits: According to an earlier analysis, most TCR beta V segments yielded productive rearrangements about 87% or about 30% of the time. When the data were analyzed later, several of the most significant clusters appeared to be linked to common viral pathogens.

PCR primers comprised 60 Vbeta and 13 Jbeta primers. Generated by immunoSEQ multiplex PCR, the TCRdb table keeps only in-frame clones and is missing some. The sample contains about 160,000 clones, over 70% of which appear only once. The sequenced sample consisted of PBMCs. The clonotype was recovered from a woman younger than 35 in good health and CMV-seronegative.

This chain's CDR3 is CASSFRRGDGNTIYF. In nucleotides, the CDR3 is TGTGCCAGCAGCTTTCGCAGGGGTGATGGAAACACCATATATTTT. The chain recombines TRBV7-8 with TRBJ1-3; a possible D gene is TRBD1 (6 bases). The CDR3 length is 15 residues. Germline values: CDR1 SGHVS, CDR2 FQNEAQ. Between the trimmed V and J ends, which lost 3 bases and 3 bases, there was a span of 12 bases.